These 20 T cell receptor beta chains came from one sample sequenced in a study of blood T cell repertoires in COVID-19. Measured with immunoSEQ multiplex PCR; TCRdb has only the in-frame clones, and not every one. The sample lists some 71,000 clones, roughly 90% occurring once. The sample comprised peripheral blood. Receptors originate from a man aged 45-65 years with acute or convalescent COVID-19.

This rearrangement joins TRBV3-1 (or the pseudogene TRBV3-2) to TRBJ2-1; 10 bases are shared with TRBD2. There are 16 residues in the CDR3. Germline lookup yields CDR1 LGHDT and CDR2 YNNKEL (reference sequence). CDR3 DNA sequence: TGTGCGGCCGGGGCTAGCGGGAGCTACTCGGAGAATGAGCAGTTCTTC. Its translation is CAAGASGSYSENEQFF.

The chain carries TRBV6-5 and TRBJ2-3; unclear D gene. Germline CDR1 is MNHEY and CDR2 is SVGAGI. V gave up 10 bases and J gave up 2 bases, with 16 bases separating them. There are 14 residues in the CDR3. The CDR3 spells CATGYFQSTDTQYF. The CDR3 bases are TGTGCCACCGGGTACTTCCAATCCACAGATACGCAGTATTTT.

This chain links TRBV6-4 with TRBJ2-3; a possible D gene is TRBD1 (6 bases). The CDR3 is 15 amino acids. The germline V gene has CDR1 MRHNA and CDR2 SNTAGT. With 5 bases removed from V and 0 bases from J, the gap between germline ends came to 12 bases. The CDR3 DNA reads as TGTGCCAGCAGTCCGACAGGCACTAGCACAGATACGCAGTATTTT. Translated: CASSPTGTSTDTQYF.

This clone is a singleton in its sample. The chain combines TRBV24-1 with TRBJ1-5, with D maybe TRBD1 (6 bases). Germline V gene sequence: CDR1 KGHDR, CDR2 SFDVKD. V was pared by 4 bases and J by 7 bases, with 16 bases between. This CDR3 spans 15 amino acids. CDR3 protein: CATSDNRAPGQPQHF. The CDR3, as DNA: TGTGCCACCAGTGACAACAGGGCGCCAGGCCAGCCCCAGCATTTT.

This rearrangement joins TRBV5-5 to TRBJ2-2; D is unresolved. The V gene lost 2 bases and the J gene lost 1 base, with 12 bases spanning the gap. Germline V gene data show CDR1 as SGHKS and CDR2 as YYEKEE (reference sequence). The CDR3 spans 16 residues. The CDR3 spells CASSFFGGGNTGELFF. CDR3 bases: TGTGCCAGCAGCTTTTTCGGTGGCGGGAACACCGGGGAGCTGTTTTTT.

The chain combines TRBV27 with TRBJ2-1; 11 nucleotides match TRBD2. V gave up 3 bases and J gave up 4 bases; unmatched junction bases: 8. Germline V gene data show CDR1 as MNHEY and CDR2 as SMNVEV (reference sequence). The CDR3 covers 17 residues. CDR3 in DNA: TGTGCCAGCAGTTTCCTCGCGACTAGCGGGACATACAATGAGCAGTTCTTC. It is translated as CASSFLATSGTYNEQFF.

The chain has TRBV7-9 and TRBJ1-1; D is unresolved. V was clipped by 1 base and J by 1 base, with 4 bases between them. CDR3 length: 13 amino acids. Germline CDR1 SEHNR, CDR2 FQNEAQ (reference sequence). The CDR3 DNA reads TGTGCCAGCAGCTTAGGGCAGAACACTGAAGCTTTCTTT. It codes for CASSLGQNTEAFF.

For the CDR3, the DNA is TGTGCCTGGGAAGGGACAGGGCTAAATGGCTACACCTTC. It encodes CAWEGTGLNGYTF. The chain is built from TRBV30 and TRBJ1-2, with 9 bases lining up with TRBD1. V shed 5 bases, J shed 6 bases, and the junction held 7 bases outside the gene matches. The germline V gene encodes CDR1 GTSNPN and CDR2 SVGIG (reference sequence). This CDR3 spans 13 amino acids.

This chain uses TRBV18 with TRBJ2-1, with D possibly matching TRBD2 (5 bases). Germline V gives CDR1 KGHSH, CDR2 LQKENI. This CDR3 has 16 amino acids. V was shortened by 2 bases and J by 4 bases, with 15 bases between the two germline ends. CDR3: CASSPEVAGGYNEQFF. The CDR3 coding sequence is TGTGCCAGCTCACCAGAAGTCGCGGGTGGGTACAATGAGCAGTTCTTC.

V gene TRBV12-3 or TRBV12-4 combines with J gene TRBJ2-7, with 8 positions matching TRBD1. Trimming removed 4 bases from V and 2 bases from J; junction bases left unmatched: 1. CDR3 length equals 13 residues. In DNA form, the CDR3 reads TGTGCCAGCAGTTGGGACAGGACCTACGAGCAGTACTTC. Its protein product is CASSWDRTYEQYF.

The chain uses TRBV6-5 and TRBJ2-1; 10 nucleotides line up with TRBD2. V trimming: 6 bases; J trimming: 4 bases; junction bases outside the gene matches: 6. Germline CDR1 reads MNHEY; CDR2 reads SVGAGI. The CDR3 spans 15 residues. The CDR3 reads CASRGSGRLYNEQFF. CDR3 nucleotide sequence: TGTGCCAGCAGGGGTAGCGGGAGGCTATACAATGAGCAGTTCTTC.

This clone was seen a single time. J is TRBJ2-2 and V is TRBV18; 11 bases map to TRBD2. The CDR3 runs 16 residues. The V segment lost 6 bases and the J segment 4 bases; nucleotides outside the gene matches: 7. Germline CDR1 and CDR2: KGHSH and LQKENI. DNA of the CDR3: TGTGCCAGCTCCCCTCTAGCGGGAGGTTTCACCGGGGAGCTGTTTTTT. Translated: CASSPLAGGFTGELFF.

V usage is TRBV6-1 and J usage is TRBJ1-2, with D hard to call. Germline CDR1 MNHNS, CDR2 SASEGT. The CDR3 loop spans 13 amino acids. V shed 1 base and J shed 13 bases, with 16 bases lying between them. This chain's CDR3 is CASSEVTGRFFTF. CDR3 DNA: TGTGCCAGCAGTGAAGTTACGGGTCGGTTTTTCACCTTC.

This clone turned up a few times. The V gene is TRBV7-2, the J gene TRBJ2-2, with 9 bases fitting TRBD2. The CDR3 covers 16 residues. The V and J ends lost 1 base and 6 bases, in that order; junction bases with no gene match: 6. The germline V gene has CDR1 SGHTA and CDR2 FQGNSA. Written as DNA, the CDR3 is TGTGCCAGCAGCTTAGTTGCTAGCGGGATGGCCGGGGAGCTGTTTTTT. Translation gives CASSLVASGMAGELFF.

The table lists this clone with a few counts. The genes are TRBV6-1 and TRBJ1-6; 9 nucleotides line up with TRBD1. Germline V lookup: CDR1 MNHNS, CDR2 SASEGT. This CDR3 spans 18 amino acids. After removal of 2 bases from V and 5 bases from J, the junction contained 10 bases not matched to a gene. CDR3 amino acids: CASSEKGQGWANNSPLHF. CDR3 DNA sequence: TGTGCCAGCAGTGAAAAGGGACAGGGATGGGCTAATAATTCACCCCTCCACTTT.

The V call is TRBV18, the J call TRBJ1-5; D might be TRBD1 (6 bases). The V gene's germline CDR1 is KGHSH and CDR2 LQKENI. Trimming removed 4 bases from V and 0 bases from J, with 19 bases in between. The CDR3 runs 18 residues. The CDR3 loop is CASSLRPDSDYSNQPQHF. The CDR3 DNA sequence: TGTGCCAGCTCACTACGCCCGGACAGTGATTATAGCAATCAGCCCCAGCATTTT. The variable domain in full, completed from reference TRBV18 and TRBJ1-5, reads NAGVMQNPRHLVRRRGQEARLRCSPMKGHSHVYWYRQLPEEGLKFMVYLQKENIIDESGMPKERFSAEFPKEGPSILRIQQVVRGDSAAYFCASSLRPDSDYSNQPQHFGDGTRLSIL.

This chain uses TRBV7-9 with TRBJ1-2; 8 bases line up with TRBD1. CDR3 size: 13 residues. J was trimmed by 7 bases and V by 1 base; bases with no gene match: 2. The germline CDR1 and CDR2 sequences are SEHNR and FQNEAQ (reference sequence). The CDR3 sequence: CASSLGGQGGYTF. The CDR3 DNA reads as TGTGCCAGCAGCTTAGGCGGACAGGGTGGCTACACCTTC.

The chain carries TRBV14 and TRBJ2-1; 14 nucleotides align to TRBD2. CDR3 length: 16 residues. Germline values: CDR1 SGHDN, CDR2 FVKESK. The V gene end was trimmed by 2 bases and the J gene end by 9 bases; junction bases not matched to a gene: 6. The CDR3 region is CASSQMGLAGAGEQFF. CDR3 in DNA: TGTGCCAGCAGCCAAATGGGACTAGCGGGAGCTGGTGAGCAGTTCTTC.

The chain carries TRBV18 and TRBJ1-2; TRBD1 matches at 11 bases. The length of the CDR3 is 15 residues. Germline V gives CDR1 KGHSH, CDR2 LQKENI. Trimming cost V 1 base and J 7 bases; bases outside gene matches: 5. CDR3 nucleotide sequence: TGTGCCAGCTCACCACTAGGACAGGGGGCGCTTGGCTACACCTTC. Translating gives CASSPLGQGALGYTF.

This rearrangement joins TRBV5-1 to TRBJ2-7, with a weak D call TRBD2 (6 bases). Germline-derived CDR1 and CDR2 are SGHRS and YFSETQ. Deletions cut 0 bases from V and 0 bases from J, with 13 bases between. The CDR3 totals 16 residues. CDR3 loop: CASSLDGTRSSYEQYF. Written as DNA, the CDR3 is TGCGCCAGCAGCTTGGATGGGACTCGGAGCTCCTACGAGCAGTACTTC.